One and the same sample provided the 30 T cell receptor beta chains below, sequenced in a study of blood T cell repertoires in COVID-19. TCRdb's copy holds only in-frame clones and misses some; the assay was immunoSEQ multiplex PCR. This table holds 200,000 to 300,000 clones, approximately 86% found once. The material sequenced was PBMCs or T cells enriched from blood (not recorded which). The receptors originated from a woman in her 40s with acute COVID-19.

V gene TRBV6-1 combines with J gene TRBJ1-2; D unclear. The germline V and J ends were trimmed by 2 bases and 0 bases, with 7 bases remaining between them. Germline CDR1 MNHNS, CDR2 SASEGT. CDR3 length equals 14 residues. Here the CDR3 DNA reads TGTGCCAGCAGTGAACCTTTAGCTAACTATGGCTACACCTTC. It is translated as CASSEPLANYGYTF.

This sequence joins TRBV14 and TRBJ2-1; 14 bases are shared with TRBD2. The J segment lost 8 bases and the V segment lost 5 bases, leaving 11 bases of the junction unmatched. The CDR3 extends over 17 amino acids. Per germline, CDR1 SGHDN and CDR2 FVKESK. CDR3 loop: CASSYLPTSGRVDEQFF. Written as DNA, the CDR3 is TGTGCCAGCAGCTATCTACCGACTAGCGGGAGGGTGGATGAGCAGTTCTTC.

The V gene is TRBV4-1, the J gene TRBJ1-2; D might be TRBD1 (5 bases). From germline, CDR1 is MGHRA and CDR2 YSYEKL. The CDR3 has 14 amino acids. V shed 3 bases and J shed 6 bases, with 14 bases lying between them. CDR3 coding DNA: TGCGCCAGCAGCCAGGCCGCAGGGCTTGATGGCTACACCTTC. This translates into CASSQAAGLDGYTF.

The chain employs TRBV6-5 and TRBJ1-3, with 9 nucleotides matching TRBD1. Germline lookup yields CDR1 MNHEY and CDR2 SVGAGI. The trim removed 5 bases at V and 4 bases at J, leaving 6 bases unmatched. The CDR3 has 15 amino acids. CDR3 DNA sequence: TGTGCCAGCAGTACAGGGGGCTTGTGGGGAAACACCATATATTTT. Protein sequence: CASSTGGLWGNTIYF.

This clone was recorded only once. The chain couples TRBV3-1 (or the pseudogene TRBV3-2) to TRBJ2-1, with 9 bases identical to TRBD2. The length of the CDR3 is 17 residues. The J segment lost 2 bases and the V segment lost 4 bases, leaving 9 bases of the junction unmatched. Germline CDR1 and CDR2: LGHDT and YNNKEL (reference sequence). The CDR3 here is CASSRTPSGKTYNEQFF. In nucleotides, the CDR3 is TGTGCCAGCAGCCGAACACCTAGCGGGAAAACCTACAATGAGCAGTTCTTC.

This clone was observed once. CDR3 sequence reads: CSVRPGTLSYEQYF. The CDR3 nucleotides are TGCAGCGTCAGACCGGGGACACTCTCCTACGAGCAGTACTTC. V usage is TRBV29-1 and J usage is TRBJ2-7; weak D call: TRBD1 (6 bases). Per germline, CDR1 SQVTM and CDR2 ANQGSEA. Trimming removed 6 bases at V and 0 bases at J, with 15 bases between. The CDR3 runs to 14 residues.

The chain employs TRBV29-1 and TRBJ2-2; no reliable D call. V dropped 6 bases and J dropped 6 bases, with 11 bases sitting between them. In germline, CDR1 is SQVTM, CDR2 ANQGSEA. CDR3 length: 12 amino acids. CDR3 in amino acids: CSVKHPAGELFF. The CDR3, as DNA: TGCAGCGTAAAACATCCTGCCGGGGAGCTGTTTTTT.

This clone was picked up a small number of times. V usage is TRBV11-2 and J usage is TRBJ2-1; no clear D gene. The germline CDR1 and CDR2 sequences are SGHAT and FQNNGV. The CDR3 has 16 amino acids. Trimming took off 4 bases at V and 4 bases at J, with 17 bases between the two ends. The CDR3 loop is CASSSGGESLYNEQFF. CDR3 DNA: TGTGCCAGCAGCTCCGGCGGAGAGTCCCTGTACAATGAGCAGTTCTTC.

V gene TRBV7-9 combines with J gene TRBJ2-1; D is unresolved. V was shortened by 1 base and J by 3 bases, with 7 bases between the two germline ends. From germline, CDR1 is SEHNR and CDR2 FQNEAQ (reference sequence). The CDR3 is 14 residues long. CDR3 amino acids: CASSLGEVYNEQFF. For the CDR3, the DNA is TGTGCCAGCAGCTTAGGAGAGGTCTACAATGAGCAGTTCTTC.

The J gene is TRBJ2-2, the V gene TRBV10-2, with D hard to call. V was cut by 7 bases and J by 0 bases, with 9 bases left in between. The CDR3 length is 14 residues. The V gene's germline CDR1 is WSHSY and CDR2 SAAADI. The CDR3 spells CASTVTTNTGELFF. CDR3 bases: TGCGCCAGCACCGTGACAACGAACACCGGGGAGCTGTTTTTT.

The chain is built from TRBV7-2 and TRBJ2-7; D remains unclear. The length of the CDR3 is 15 residues. V lost 0 bases and J lost 3, with 12 bases in between. From germline, CDR1 is SGHTA and CDR2 FQGNSA. CDR3 nucleotides: TGTGCCAGCAGCTTAGCGTTCGGCAGGAACTACGAGCAGTACTTC. Translating gives CASSLAFGRNYEQYF.

This clone was found a few times. The chain joins TRBV7-6 to TRBJ2-7; tentatively, D is TRBD2 (5 bases). The CDR3 totals 15 residues. Germline assignment: CDR1 SGHVS and CDR2 FNYEAQ. The V end was cut by 2 bases, the J end by 5 bases, with 16 bases between. The CDR3 DNA reads as TGTGCCAGCAGCTTATTTGGTGGGAGCTCTGACGAGCAGTACTTC. Encoded protein: CASSLFGGSSDEQYF.

The chain combines TRBV4-2 with TRBJ2-1; unclear D gene. Germline CDR1 and CDR2: LGHNA and YNFKEQ. V gave up 4 bases and J gave up 4 bases, with 5 bases separating them. The CDR3 has 12 amino acids. The CDR3 is CASSPSYNEQFF. The CDR3 DNA sequence: TGTGCCAGCAGCCCTTCTTACAATGAGCAGTTCTTC.

The V gene is TRBV30, the J gene TRBJ2-5; TRBD2 matches at 10 bases. Trimming cost V 4 bases and J 2 bases; bases outside gene matches: 4. This CDR3 has 14 residues. The V gene's germline CDR1 is GTSNPN and CDR2 SVGIG (reference sequence). Here the CDR3 DNA reads TGTGCCTGGAACCTACTAGCGGGGCAAGAGACCCAGTACTTC. Its translation: CAWNLLAGQETQYF.

The chain couples TRBV4-2 to TRBJ2-2; D perhaps matches TRBD2 (6 bases). The CDR3 is made up of 16 amino acids. V lost 0 bases to trimming and J lost 4 bases, with 12 bases between them. The germline V gene has CDR1 LGHNA and CDR2 YNFKEQ. DNA for the CDR3: TGTGCCAGCAGCCAAGACGGGGCGGGGACCACCGGGGAGCTGTTTTTT. Encoded protein: CASSQDGAGTTGELFF.

The rearrangement links TRBV5-1 to TRBJ2-7, with 14 bases fitting TRBD2. This CDR3 has 16 residues. V lost 6 bases and J lost 4; bases outside the gene matches: 9. The germline gives CDR1 SGHRS, CDR2 YFSETQ. The CDR3 protein is CASTLGTSGRGYEQYF. The CDR3 DNA follows: TGCGCCAGCACCCTTGGGACTAGCGGGAGAGGTTACGAGCAGTACTTC. The full variable domain, in which reference TRBV5-1 and TRBJ2-7 provide the parts outside the CDR3, is KAGVTQTPRYLIKTRGQQVTLSCSPISGHRSVSWYQQTPGQGLQFLFEYFSETQRNKGNFPGRFSGRQFSNSRSEMNVSTLELGDSALYLCASTLGTSGRGYEQYFGPGTRLTVT.

DNA for the CDR3: TGTGCCACCAGCAGAGGTGATAGCGGTTATATGTACGAGCAGTACTTC. This gives the protein CATSRGDSGYMYEQYF. V is TRBV15 and J is TRBJ2-7; D perhaps matches TRBD2 (6 bases). The germline V gene encodes CDR1 LNHNV and CDR2 YYDKDF (reference sequence). CDR3 length: 16 amino acids. The germline V and J ends were trimmed by 1 base and 4 bases, with 17 bases remaining between them.

The V call is TRBV14, the J call TRBJ1-1; maybe TRBD1 (5 bases). Trimming removed 3 bases from V and 7 bases from J, with 18 bases in between. The CDR3 is 15 residues long. Germline assignment: CDR1 SGHDN and CDR2 FVKESK. CDR3: CASSHREVDRNEAFF. CDR3 coding DNA: TGTGCCAGCAGCCACAGGGAAGTAGATCGCAATGAAGCTTTCTTT.

The rearrangement uses TRBV19 and TRBJ1-6, with D possibly being TRBD1 (5 bases). Germline V gene lookup returns CDR1 LNHDA and CDR2 SQIVND (reference sequence). This CDR3 has 16 amino acids. V was trimmed by 5 bases and J by 7 bases, leaving 18 bases between them. The CDR3 sequence is CASSFPPDTSNSPLHF. CDR3 nucleotide sequence: TGTGCCAGTAGTTTTCCCCCGGACACAAGCAATTCACCCCTCCACTTT.

The chain's CDR3 is CASTTEVGRADNEQFF. The CDR3 DNA is TGTGCCAGTACCACGGAGGTCGGGAGGGCCGACAATGAGCAGTTCTTC. The chain links TRBV19 to TRBJ2-1, with 8 bases matching TRBD2. J lost 5 bases, V lost 7 bases, and 13 bases had no gene match. Germline CDR1 reads LNHDA; CDR2 reads SQIVND (reference sequence). The CDR3 totals 16 residues.

CDR3 nucleotides: TGCGCCCGCTGTAGGGCGGGGGGGATCTACGAGCAGTACTTC. This gives the protein CARCRAGGIYEQYF. The J gene is TRBJ2-7, the V gene TRBV5-1, with 9 bases fitting TRBD2. This CDR3 region has 14 residues. CDR1 and CDR2 from the germline V gene are SGHRS and YFSETQ. Trimming removed 10 bases from V and 3 bases from J; junction bases left unmatched: 11.

This chain connects TRBV6-5 to TRBJ1-1; D uncertain. With 2 bases removed from V and 0 bases from J, the gap between germline ends came to 10 bases. CDR1 and CDR2 from the germline V gene are MNHEY and SVGAGI. The CDR3 runs to 15 residues. The CDR3 sequence is CASSYTGKVNTEAFF. CDR3 DNA: TGTGCCAGCAGTTACACCGGGAAAGTGAACACTGAAGCTTTCTTT.

The chain's CDR3 is CASSVDSSSGANVLTF. DNA for the CDR3: TGTGCCAGCAGTGTGGACAGTTCCTCTGGGGCCAACGTCCTGACTTTC. This chain connects TRBV25-1 to TRBJ2-6, with D possibly being TRBD1 (6 bases). Germline assignment: CDR1 MGHDK and CDR2 SYGVNS. The CDR3 is 16 residues long. V lost 4 bases and J 0 bases, leaving 10 bases between the germline ends.

The J gene is TRBJ1-5, the V gene TRBV4-1; D unresolved. The CDR3 has 13 residues. CDR1 and CDR2 (germline): MGHRA, YSYEKL. Trimming pared 4 bases from V and 7 bases from J, leaving 11 bases between. The CDR3 DNA sequence: TGCGCCAGCAGCCGGGCTCCGGGGCAGCCCCAGCATTTT. Its translation: CASSRAPGQPQHF.

The chain joins TRBV19 to TRBJ2-7; 7 nucleotides agree with TRBD1. The CDR3 spans 14 residues. With 6 bases clipped from V and 4 bases from J, the junction kept 9 bases outside the gene matches. Germline assignment: CDR1 LNHDA and CDR2 SQIVND (reference sequence). The CDR3 protein is CASSRRGQGYEQYF. The CDR3 DNA is TGTGCCAGTAGCCGAAGGGGGCAGGGGTACGAGCAGTACTTC.

The V call is TRBV6-6, the J call TRBJ1-1; D call uncertain. Germline V gene lookup returns CDR1 MNHNY and CDR2 SVGAGI (reference sequence). The CDR3 runs to 16 residues. With 2 bases removed from V and 1 base from J, the gap between germline ends came to 14 bases. Here the CDR3 DNA reads TGTGCCAGCAGTTACGCCTATGACACAGAGAACACTGAAGCTTTCTTT. Amino acid sequence: CASSYAYDTENTEAFF.

The chain employs TRBV10-2 and TRBJ1-1, with D tentatively TRBD1 (5 bases). V gave up 7 bases and J gave up 4 bases, with 13 bases separating them. There are 13 residues in the CDR3. Germline V lookup: CDR1 WSHSY, CDR2 SAAADI. CDR3 region: CASKKFGGTEAFF. CDR3 coding DNA: TGCGCCAGCAAAAAATTCGGGGGCACTGAAGCTTTCTTT.

The chain uses TRBV27 and TRBJ1-4; D remains ambiguous. V lost 4 bases, J lost 6 bases, and 9 bases lay in between. From germline, CDR1 is MNHEY and CDR2 SMNVEV (reference sequence). This CDR3 has 13 amino acids. The CDR3 DNA follows: TGTGCCAGCAGTTCGCTTAGCTATGAAAAACTGTTTTTT. Its translation is CASSSLSYEKLFF. The whole variable domain, filled in from reference TRBV27 and TRBJ1-4, reads EAQVTQNPRYLITVTGKKLTVTCSQNMNHEYMSWYRQDPGLGLRQIYYSMNVEVTDKGDVPEGYKVSRKEKRNFPLILESPSPNQTSLYFCASSSLSYEKLFFGSGTQLSVL.

This clone was detected a few times. V gene TRBV11-2 combines with J gene TRBJ2-7; maybe TRBD2 (6 bases). V gave up 5 bases and J gave up 4 bases, with 18 bases separating them. The CDR3 is 15 residues long. Germline V CDR1 and CDR2: SGHAT, FQNNGV. Written as DNA, the CDR3 is TGTGCCAGCAGCCAAGGGGCGGGGAAAGGGTACGAGCAGTACTTC. Protein: CASSQGAGKGYEQYF. The full variable domain, with the rest looked up from reference TRBV11-2 and TRBJ2-7, is EAGVAQSPRYKIIEKRQSVAFWCNPISGHATLYWYQQILGQGPKLLIQFQNNGVVDDSQLPKDRFSAERLKGVDSTLKIQPAKLEDSAVYLCASSQGAGKGYEQYFGPGTRLTVT.

V gene TRBV7-8 combines with J gene TRBJ2-7; TRBD2 agrees at 8 bases. V was pared by 4 bases and J by 5 bases, with 10 bases of the junction left unmatched. This CDR3 region has 15 residues. From germline, CDR1 is SGHVS and CDR2 FQNEAQ. In DNA form, the CDR3 reads TGTGCCAGCAGCTCATTAGCGGGGCCACTAAACGAGCAGTACTTC. Encoded protein: CASSSLAGPLNEQYF.